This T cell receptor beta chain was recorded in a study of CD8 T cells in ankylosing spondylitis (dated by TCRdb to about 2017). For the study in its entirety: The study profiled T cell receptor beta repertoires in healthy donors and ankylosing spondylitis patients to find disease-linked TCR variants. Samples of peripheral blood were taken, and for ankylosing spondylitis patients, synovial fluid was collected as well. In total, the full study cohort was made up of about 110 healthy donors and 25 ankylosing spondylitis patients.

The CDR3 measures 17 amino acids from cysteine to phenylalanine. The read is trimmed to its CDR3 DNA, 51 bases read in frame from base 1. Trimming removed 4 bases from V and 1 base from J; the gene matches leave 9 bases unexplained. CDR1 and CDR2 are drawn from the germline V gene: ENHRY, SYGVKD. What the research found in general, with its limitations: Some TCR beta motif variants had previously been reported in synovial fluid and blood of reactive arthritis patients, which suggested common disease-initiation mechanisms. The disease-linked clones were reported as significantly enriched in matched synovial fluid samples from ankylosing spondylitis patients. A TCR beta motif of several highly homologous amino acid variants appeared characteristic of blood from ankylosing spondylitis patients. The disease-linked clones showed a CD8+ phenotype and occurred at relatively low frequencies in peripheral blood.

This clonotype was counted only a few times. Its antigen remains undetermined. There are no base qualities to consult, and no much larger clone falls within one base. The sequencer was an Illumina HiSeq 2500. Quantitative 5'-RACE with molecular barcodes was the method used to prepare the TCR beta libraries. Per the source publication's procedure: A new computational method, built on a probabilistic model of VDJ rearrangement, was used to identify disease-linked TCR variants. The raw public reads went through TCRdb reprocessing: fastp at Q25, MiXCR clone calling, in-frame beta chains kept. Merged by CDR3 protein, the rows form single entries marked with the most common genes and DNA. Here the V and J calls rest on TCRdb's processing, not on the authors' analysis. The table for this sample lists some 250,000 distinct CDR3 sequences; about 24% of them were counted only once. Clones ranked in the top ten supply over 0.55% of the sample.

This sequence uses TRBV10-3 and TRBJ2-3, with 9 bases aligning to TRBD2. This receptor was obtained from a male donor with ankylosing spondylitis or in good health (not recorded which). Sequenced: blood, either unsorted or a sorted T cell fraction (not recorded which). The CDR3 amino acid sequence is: CAISADPLAGGTDTQYF. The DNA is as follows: TGTGCCATCAGTGCGGACCCTTTAGCGGGGGGCACAGATACGCAGTATTTT.